Listed here are 23 T cell receptor beta chains from one sample, sequenced in a study of cytomegalovirus exposure and HLA in healthy donors. Primers included in the PCR were 60 Vbeta and 13 Jbeta primers. Method: immunoSEQ multiplex PCR; TCRdb's copy keeps in-frame clones and lacks some. The sample contains over 150,000 clones, about 70% of which appear only once. Sequencing used PBMCs. These receptors originate from a woman in her forties in good health and CMV-seropositive.

This clone was observed a handful of times. The chain employs TRBV27 and TRBJ2-3; TRBD1 aligns across 11 bases. The V and J ends lost 4 bases and 5 bases, in that order; junction bases with no gene match: 5. This CDR3 is built from 15 residues. Per germline, CDR1 MNHEY and CDR2 SMNVEV (reference sequence). As DNA, the CDR3 is TGTGCCAGCAGTTCCGGGACAGGGGGGGGAGATACGCAGTATTTT. Residues: CASSSGTGGGDTQYF.

This clone was seen only once. V usage is TRBV5-4 and J usage is TRBJ2-1; D unclear. The germline gives CDR1 SGHNT, CDR2 YYREEE (reference sequence). The V gene lost 2 bases and the J gene lost 0 bases, with 9 bases spanning the gap. The CDR3 extends over 15 amino acids. The CDR3 loop is CASSLSGVSYNEQFF. The CDR3 DNA sequence: TGTGCCAGCAGCTTATCCGGTGTCTCCTACAATGAGCAGTTCTTC.

The chain joins TRBV9 to TRBJ2-5; 7 bases align to TRBD2. The germline gives CDR1 SGDLS, CDR2 YYNGEE. Germline trimming cut 3 bases from V and 5 bases from J; bases unmatched to any gene: 7. The CDR3 has 14 amino acids. Here the CDR3 reads CASSGAGVSETQYF. The CDR3 region has the DNA TGTGCCAGCAGCGGGGCGGGAGTTAGTGAGACCCAGTACTTC.

The gene calls are TRBV25-1 and TRBJ2-1, with TRBD2 matching 9 bases. The V segment lost 2 bases and the J segment 10 bases; nucleotides outside the gene matches: 9. The CDR3 totals 15 residues. Germline V gene sequence: CDR1 MGHDK, CDR2 SYGVNS. The CDR3 nucleotides are TGTGCCAGCAGTGAAAGTAGCGGGAGCCCAGGGGAGCAGTTCTTC. Translation: CASSESSGSPGEQFF.

The chain couples TRBV7-9 to TRBJ1-3; 11 bases align to TRBD1. V was pared by 5 bases and J by 3 bases, with 3 bases of the junction left unmatched. The CDR3 spans 15 residues. Germline V gene data show CDR1 as SEHNR and CDR2 as FQNEAQ (reference sequence). In nucleotides, the CDR3 is TGTGCCAGCAGCCGGGACAGGGGGTTTGGAAACACCATATATTTT. It translates to CASSRDRGFGNTIYF. Complete variable domain (other parts from reference TRBV7-9 and TRBJ1-3): DTGVSQNPRHKITKRGQNVTFRCDPISEHNRLYWYRQTLGQGPEFLTYFQNEAQLEKSRLLSDRFSAERPKGSFSTLEIQRTEQGDSAMYLCASSRDRGFGNTIYFGEGSWLTVV.

The chain uses TRBV4-3 and TRBJ1-2, with D possibly being TRBD1 (6 bases). Germline values: CDR1 LGHNA, CDR2 YSLEER. The CDR3 is 17 amino acids. V dropped 0 bases and J dropped 3 bases, with 17 bases sitting between them. Written as DNA, the CDR3 is TGCGCCAGCAGCCAAGACAGGGGTAATGGAGGAGACTATGGCTACACCTTC. Amino acids: CASSQDRGNGGDYGYTF.

The chain employs TRBV7-8 and TRBJ2-1, with TRBD2 matching over 13 bases. Per germline, CDR1 SGHVS and CDR2 FQNEAQ. J gave up 8 bases and V 5 bases, and 3 bases lay outside the gene matches. This CDR3 region has 14 residues. The CDR3: CASSRLAGGYEQFF. In DNA form, the CDR3 reads TGTGCCAGCAGCCGACTAGCGGGGGGATATGAGCAGTTCTTC.

A remark on this clone: At one end the junction does not follow the germline gene, possibly because of a read error. The chain carries TRBV20-1 and TRBJ1-2; perhaps TRBD1 as D (5 bases). The CDR3 sequence is 11 residues long. Germline CDR1 and CDR2: DFQATT and SNEGSKA (reference sequence). Written as DNA, the CDR3 is TGCAGTGCTCCGACAGTCGACGGCTACCCCTTC. Its protein product is CSAPTVDGYPF.

The chain has TRBV5-1 and TRBJ1-1; D is undetermined. V gave up 1 base and J gave up 1 base, with 11 bases separating them. Per the germline V gene, CDR1 is SGHRS and CDR2 is YFSETQ. The CDR3 spans 15 residues. CDR3 coding DNA: TGCGCCAGCAGCTTGTTTGACGACAAGAACACTGAAGCTTTCTTT. Translated: CASSLFDDKNTEAFF.

The chain carries TRBV19 and TRBJ2-7; tentative D call: TRBD2 (5 bases). Germline V CDR1 and CDR2: LNHDA, SQIVND (reference sequence). This CDR3 has 14 residues. The V end was cut by 7 bases, the J end by 3 bases, with 16 bases between. This CDR3 reads CASKLAVSSYEQYF. CDR3 in DNA: TGTGCCAGTAAGCTAGCCGTCTCGAGCTACGAGCAGTACTTC.

This clone came up a few times. The chain joins TRBV5-1 to TRBJ2-5, with TRBD1 identical over 7 bases. The CDR3 totals 13 residues. With V trimmed by 4 bases and J by 3 bases, 3 bases remained unmatched. The V gene's germline CDR1 is SGHRS and CDR2 YFSETQ. In DNA, the CDR3 is TGCGCCAGCAGCCCGGACAGGAAAGAGACCCAGTACTTC. It yields the protein CASSPDRKETQYF.

DNA of the CDR3: TGCGCCAGCAGCCAAGCCAGGACAGGGGGCCGTGATGAGCAGTTCTTC. Translated, it gives CASSQARTGGRDEQFF. The gene calls are TRBV4-3 and TRBJ2-1, with 11 nucleotides matching TRBD1. Germline V lookup: CDR1 LGHNA, CDR2 YSLEER. This CDR3 has 16 residues. V dropped 1 base and J dropped 8; count of bases not matched to a gene: 7.

CDR3 amino acids: CASSPRPLSGYEQYF. As DNA, the CDR3 is TGTGCCAGCAGCCCCCGACCGCTGTCGGGCTACGAGCAGTACTTC. V is TRBV7-2 and J is TRBJ2-7, with D unclear. V shed 5 bases and J shed 3 bases, with 17 bases lying between them. Looked up from germline, CDR1 is SGHTA and CDR2 is FQGNSA. The length of the CDR3 is 15 residues.

With regard to this clone: The sample contains more than one DNA sequence encoding this CDR3. This rearrangement joins TRBV9 to TRBJ1-1; a possible D gene is TRBD1 (5 bases). The germline V and J ends were trimmed by 0 bases and 5 bases, with 11 bases remaining between them. The CDR3 is made up of 14 amino acids. CDR1 and CDR2 (germline): SGDLS, YYNGEE. DNA for the CDR3: TGTGCCAGCAGCGTAGCGGGGGGTATGACTGAAGCTTTCTTT. As protein: CASSVAGGMTEAFF.

The V and J genes are TRBV28 and TRBJ2-7; weak D call: TRBD1 (6 bases). This CDR3 is built from 14 residues. Germline CDR1 is MDHEN and CDR2 is SYDVKM. Trimming took off 3 bases at V and 4 bases at J, with 13 bases between the two ends. The CDR3 region has the DNA TGTGCCAGCAGTTTGGCCAGGGGAAAATACGAGCAGTACTTC. It translates to CASSLARGKYEQYF.

The chain carries TRBV6-5 and TRBJ1-2; 7 positions agree with TRBD1. The CDR3 extends over 15 amino acids. After removal of 2 bases from V and 4 bases from J, the junction contained 7 bases not matched to a gene. Germline CDR1 reads MNHEY; CDR2 reads SVGAGI. CDR3 residues: CASSYDAGGSYGYTF. Written as DNA, the CDR3 is TGTGCCAGCAGTTACGATGCAGGGGGTAGCTATGGCTACACCTTC.

The chain recombines TRBV7-2 with TRBJ2-3, with 13 bases that match TRBD2. The CDR3 has 15 amino acids. Germline V gene data show CDR1 as SGHTA and CDR2 as FQGNSA. V trimming: 5 bases; J trimming: 7 bases; junction bases outside the gene matches: 6. CDR3 coding DNA: TGTGCCAGCAGCGCCAGACTAGCGGGGGGCCATACGCAGTATTTT. It encodes CASSARLAGGHTQYF.

V and J are TRBV6-5 and TRBJ1-5, with TRBD1 matching 9 bases. Germline loops: CDR1 MNHEY, CDR2 SVGAGI. This CDR3 has 14 residues. The ends lost 8 bases at V and 2 bases at J; junction bases unmatched: 4. The CDR3 here is CASGTGMGNQPQHF. CDR3 bases: TGTGCCAGCGGGACAGGGATGGGCAATCAGCCCCAGCATTTT.

This clone was observed a few times. The rearrangement uses TRBV5-4 and TRBJ1-1; TRBD1 matches at 7 bases. Germline loops: CDR1 SGHNT, CDR2 YYREEE (reference sequence). V trimming: 2 bases; J trimming: 0 bases; junction bases outside the gene matches: 4. The CDR3 runs 15 residues. CDR3 DNA sequence: TGTGCCAGCAGCTTAAACAGGGGATTGAACACTGAAGCTTTCTTT. Translated, it gives CASSLNRGLNTEAFF. The complete variable domain, with remaining parts taken from reference TRBV5-4 and TRBJ1-1, reads ETGVTQSPTHLIKTRGQQVTLRCSSQSGHNTVSWYQQALGQGPQFIFQYYREEENGRGNFPPRFSGLQFPNYSSELNVNALELDDSALYLCASSLNRGLNTEAFFGQGTRLTVV.

This chain connects TRBV11-3 to TRBJ1-1, with D tentatively TRBD1 (5 bases). Germline-derived CDR1 and CDR2 are SGHNT and YENEEA. The V end was cut by 1 base, the J end by 1 base, with 7 bases between. The length of the CDR3 is 14 residues. The chain's CDR3 is CASSLGRGNTEAFF. Written as DNA, the CDR3 is TGTGCCAGCAGCTTAGGGAGGGGGAACACTGAAGCTTTCTTT.

This clone was seen a few times. The chain recombines TRBV5-4 with TRBJ1-2, with 11 bases that match TRBD1. CDR1 is SGHNT and CDR2 is YYREEE in the germline V gene (reference sequence). This CDR3 region has 17 residues. Trimming removed 0 bases from V and 8 bases from J; junction bases left unmatched: 12. CDR3 residues: CASSLDPPPGQGGGYTF. Here the CDR3 DNA reads TGTGCCAGCAGCTTGGACCCGCCCCCGGGACAGGGGGGCGGCTACACCTTC.

This clone showed up just a few times. The chain is built from TRBV25-1 and TRBJ1-1; D gene unclear. The germline gives CDR1 MGHDK, CDR2 SYGVNS. The CDR3 is made up of 12 amino acids. Between the trimmed V and J ends, which lost 6 bases and 1 base, there was a span of 6 bases. The CDR3 spells CASRSQNTEAFF. CDR3 coding DNA: TGTGCCAGCAGATCACAGAACACTGAAGCTTTCTTT.

This chain uses TRBV4-1 with TRBJ2-3; the D gene is possibly TRBD1 (5 bases). Between the trimmed V and J ends, which lost 4 bases and 6 bases, there was a span of 11 bases. The CDR3 spans 13 residues. The germline V gene has CDR1 MGHRA and CDR2 YSYEKL. The CDR3 nucleotides read TGCGCCAGCAGCCTTCCAGGGCTGGATACGCAGTATTTT. Encoded protein: CASSLPGLDTQYF.